These 10 T cell receptor beta chains were sequenced from one sample in a study of blood T cell repertoires in COVID-19 (dated by TCRdb to the early 2020s). The library was generated by the immunoSEQ multiplex PCR assay. TCRdb took this table from immuneACCESS and kept in-frame rearrangements with V and J called. Such tables lack part of the clones; where checked against another copy, unresolved V genes explain under half of the gap, and the rest is unexplained. This sample lists over 150,000 clones; about 85% were detected once. In total, the top ten clones hold more than 0.85% of the sample. The specimen sequenced was peripheral blood. Receptors originate from a man aged 35 to 55 with acute or convalescent COVID-19.

CDR3 in DNA: TGTGCCAGCAGCGGAGGGACAGGGCGGATACTAGGGAATGGCTACACCTTC. It specifies CASSGGTGRILGNGYTF. The rearrangement links TRBV9 to TRBJ1-2; 9 nucleotides match TRBD1. The trim removed 3 bases at V and 6 bases at J, leaving 15 bases unmatched. This CDR3 region has 17 residues. Germline V gene data show CDR1 as SGDLS and CDR2 as YYNGEE.

The gene calls are TRBV5-1 and TRBJ1-1; 10 bases are a match to TRBD1. J gave up 5 bases and V 4 bases, and 5 bases lay outside the gene matches. This CDR3 spans 14 amino acids. Germline V gene lookup returns CDR1 SGHRS and CDR2 YFSETQ. The CDR3 is CASSRTGGGTEAFF. CDR3 coding DNA: TGCGCCAGCAGCAGGACAGGGGGAGGAACTGAAGCTTTCTTT.

The gene calls are TRBV24-1 and TRBJ2-1, with TRBD2 matching over 7 bases. Per the germline V gene, CDR1 is KGHDR and CDR2 is SFDVKD. The CDR3 spans 18 residues. The junction had 10 bases not matched to a gene; V was cut back by 2 bases and J by 1 base. The CDR3 here is CATSDSSSGFGSYNEQFF. The CDR3 DNA follows: TGTGCCACCAGTGATTCCAGTAGCGGGTTCGGTTCCTACAATGAGCAGTTCTTC.

This rearrangement joins TRBV27 to TRBJ2-6, with D perhaps matching TRBD2 (6 bases). The V end lost 10 bases, the J end lost 2 bases, and 18 bases lay between the germline ends. The CDR3 is 16 residues long. The germline CDR1 and CDR2 sequences are MNHEY and SMNVEV (reference sequence). The CDR3: CATKSRRGTGANVLTF. The DNA for the CDR3 is TGTGCCACCAAATCCAGGAGGGGAACTGGGGCCAACGTCCTGACTTTC.

The chain joins TRBV11-3 to TRBJ2-3; 8 bases fit TRBD2. The germline gives CDR1 SGHNT, CDR2 YENEEA. After removal of 5 bases from V and 0 bases from J, the junction contained 7 bases not matched to a gene. This CDR3 has 16 amino acids. The CDR3 sequence: CASSPGGVTSTDTQYF. CDR3 nucleotides: TGTGCCAGCAGCCCGGGGGGGGTTACTAGCACAGATACGCAGTATTTT.

Remarks on this clone: Other DNA sequences of this sample code for an identical CDR3. The chain carries TRBV7-2 and TRBJ2-7; 8 positions match TRBD2. V lost 3 bases and J lost 7; bases outside the gene matches: 11. The length of the CDR3 is 15 residues. Germline V gene data show CDR1 as SGHTA and CDR2 as FQGNSA. CDR3 protein: CASSFAGGGGREQYF. As DNA, the CDR3 is TGTGCCAGCAGCTTCGCGGGGGGCGGGGGCCGGGAGCAGTACTTC.

This chain connects TRBV2 to TRBJ2-1; 11 bases map to TRBD2. This CDR3 contains 14 residues. Germline CDR1 reads SNHLY; CDR2 reads FYNNEI. The V segment lost 8 bases and the J segment 4 bases; nucleotides outside the gene matches: 4. For the CDR3, the DNA is TGTGCCAGCCAAGGGACTAGCGGATACAATGAGCAGTTCTTC. Translated: CASQGTSGYNEQFF.

This chain connects TRBV19 to TRBJ2-1, with TRBD2 as a possible D gene (6 bases). CDR1 is LNHDA and CDR2 is SQIVND in the germline V gene (reference sequence). The V gene lost 5 bases and the J gene lost 9 bases, with 23 bases spanning the gap. The CDR3 runs 16 residues. The CDR3: CASSLGGAWGDGEQFF. DNA for the CDR3: TGTGCCAGTAGTCTCGGCGGGGCTTGGGGAGATGGTGAGCAGTTCTTC.

The chain combines TRBV18 with TRBJ2-7, with TRBD2 identical over 8 bases. The CDR3 is made up of 15 amino acids. V was clipped by 5 bases and J by 4 bases; unmatched bases: 10. Germline CDR1 is KGHSH and CDR2 is LQKENI. The CDR3 loop reads CASSSGGGPGYEQYF. The CDR3 nucleotides are TGTGCCAGCTCAAGCGGCGGGGGGCCGGGTTACGAGCAGTACTTC.

The CDR3 is CASSPVFSNQPQHF. Here the CDR3 DNA reads TGTGCCAGCAGCCCGGTTTTTAGCAATCAGCCCCAGCATTTT. The chain combines TRBV6-5 with TRBJ1-5; D is unresolved. The CDR3 length is 14 residues. The germline V gene has CDR1 MNHEY and CDR2 SVGAGI. V dropped 6 bases and J dropped 0 bases, with 9 bases sitting between them.